The rows below give T cell receptor beta chains drawn from one sample of a study of CD8+ T cells in alopecia areata. The repertoire was sequenced with immunoSEQ multiplex PCR; TCRdb's copy has only in-frame clones and lacks some. The table shows 90,000 to 100,000 clones, with 41% occurring only once. The source material was CD4+ T cells sorted from blood. These receptors all stem from a human donor with alopecia areata. Each CDR3 is given with its conserved first and last residue. The size entry is marked missing in some rows and otherwise reads once, few, many or a size class.

size,J,V,CDR3
few,TRBJ1-2,TRBV4-3,CASSQGMDYGYTF
-,TRBJ2-2,TRBV18,CASSPRQGGAGELFF
few,TRBJ1-2,TRBV7-9,CASSPDPQTGYTF
-,TRBJ1-1,TRBV6-5,CASSLQGAQTEAFF
-,TRBJ2-7,TRBV6-5,CASSYDLVSGSYEQYF
-,TRBJ2-3,TRBV10-3,CAIRASGRVTDTQYF
few,TRBJ1-4,TRBV29-1,CSVVGKNEKLFF
few,TRBJ2-5,TRBV28,CASSLPHSRTQYF
-,TRBJ1-2,TRBV29-1,CSVEGRVGYTF
-,TRBJ2-5,TRBV5-4,CASSSRHGQYF
few,TRBJ2-1,TRBV19,CASSLLGTGGAYNEQFF
-,TRBJ1-6,TRBV15,CATSSLGGAPPLHF
few,TRBJ2-3,TRBV7-9,CASSLGGSGTQYF
-,TRBJ2-5,TRBV2,CASSSQGASETQYF
-,TRBJ1-1,TRBV7-2,CASSPHQSLNTEAFF
few,TRBJ2-4,TRBV27,CASSFDRWGNIQYF
once,TRBJ2-5,TRBV29-1,CSVDTGRETQYF
few,TRBJ2-7,TRBV28,CASSLLAGGPPEQYF
-,TRBJ1-2,TRBV30,CACTGGASYGYTF
few,TRBJ2-2,TRBV7-9,CATAGVTGELFF
-,TRBJ2-1,TRBV9,CASSVDSDNEQFF
-,TRBJ2-5,TRBV5-1,CASSSIQGRETQYF
-,TRBJ2-7,TRBV7-2,CASSYRAYEQYF
few,TRBJ1-1,TRBV7-9,CASLRRDRTNTEAFF
few,TRBJ1-3,TRBV29-1,CSVLRDSGNTIYF
-,TRBJ1-2,TRBV4-3,CASSQELFEHYGYTF
few,TRBJ2-5,TRBV5-1,CASSLTGLAGETQYF
-,TRBJ2-7,TRBV5-4,CASRLAGAYEQYF
-,TRBJ2-5,TRBV30,CAWSVGSGRETQYF
few,TRBJ1-2,TRBV5-1,CASSSRTGYGYTF
-,TRBJ2-7,TRBV6-1,CASSYLDEQYF
few,TRBJ1-1,TRBV29-1,CSVTDRVKNTEAFF
few,TRBJ2-7,TRBV28,CASSRPAYEQYF
medium-sized,TRBJ2-1,TRBV18,CASSPIASEQFF
-,TRBJ2-2,TRBV6-5,CAREPGQGDTGELFF
-,TRBJ2-1,TRBV4-1,CASSQVAGLAGGNEQFF
few,TRBJ2-1,TRBV5-6,CASSIGQGRYNEQFF
few,TRBJ2-3,TRBV4-2,CASSPSVGGGAQYF
-,TRBJ1-6,TRBV19,CASSESNSPLHF
-,TRBJ2-3,TRBV30,CAWSVQKKPADTQYF
-,TRBJ1-2,TRBV2,CASRRIRGYTF
-,TRBJ2-1,TRBV5-1,CASSFLGLAGRDEQFF
-,TRBJ2-5,TRBV5-1,CASSLGGRGETQYF
-,TRBJ1-5,TRBV27,CAVSRGANQPQHF
few,TRBJ2-5,TRBV28,CASNPAGGQFQETQYF
-,TRBJ1-3,TRBV15,CATSRDRGPSGNTIYF
-,TRBJ2-1,TRBV10-2,CATWLAETYNEQFF
few,TRBJ1-4,TRBV4-2,CASSQDYGQLDEKLFF
-,TRBJ2-4,TRBV7-2,CASSSQGGLAKNIQYF
-,TRBJ2-5,TRBV29-1,CSVVGTGSGLGETQYF
-,TRBJ2-5,TRBV7-3,CASGTGRQETQYF
few,TRBJ1-2,TRBV27,CASRGQGTLYGYTF
few,TRBJ2-5,TRBV5-6,CASSPEASGQETQYF
-,TRBJ2-3,TRBV29-1,CSVAASGTDTQYF